The 5 T cell receptor beta chains below all came from one sample that was sequenced in a study of human T cells and chemical hapten exposure. The time point was: pre-sensitization, week 0. The sample's treatment: therapeutic diphenylcyclopropenone sensitization with weekly scalp DPC. MiXCR, applied by TCRdb to the RACE reads, yields one record per CDR3 protein. There are some 330,000 distinct CDR3 sequences in the sample; 4.5% to 5.5% occur only once, and around 8.6% lies in the top ten. Material: whole blood, obtained in connection with sensitization to the hapten diphenylcyclopropenone (DPC). These receptors were obtained from a woman younger than 30 with alopecia areata. Some clones in this sample may be carry-over from other donors' samples.

The table lists this clonotype with a few counts. The CDR3 coding sequence is TGTGCCAGCAGCCAGCTACTAGCGGGGGGACAAGATACGCAGTATTTT. Residues: CASSQLLAGGQDTQYF. V gene TRBV4-2 combines with J gene TRBJ2-3; 12 nucleotides align to TRBD2. In germline, CDR1 is LGHNA, CDR2 YNFKEQ. The J segment lost 5 bases and the V segment lost 3 bases, leaving 6 bases of the junction unmatched. This CDR3 is 16 amino acids long.

This clonotype was recorded many times. This chain joins TRBV7-2 and TRBJ1-3; TRBD1 aligns across 9 bases. The CDR3 runs to 16 residues. The V gene's germline CDR1 is SGHTA and CDR2 FQGNSA. Trimming at V came to 4 bases and at J to 3 bases, leaving 7 bases not matched to a gene. CDR3 sequence: CASSSTQGAFGNTIYF. Written as DNA, the CDR3 is TGTGCCAGCAGCTCCACACAGGGGGCGTTTGGAAACACCATATATTTT.

This clonotype was observed many times. For the CDR3, the DNA is TGTGCCAGCTACCAGGGCAGTAGAATCGGCGGGGAGCTGTTTTTT. It codes for CASYQGSRIGGELFF. J is TRBJ2-2 and V is TRBV28, with D perhaps TRBD1 (5 bases). The CDR3 is 15 residues long. Per the germline V gene, CDR1 is MDHEN and CDR2 is SYDVKM. V was pared by 8 bases and J by 7 bases, with 20 bases between.

The CDR3 nucleotides read TGTGCCAGCAAATTCAGAGAGAACACTGAAGCTTTCTTT. Protein product: CASKFRENTEAFF. The V call is TRBV6-2 or TRBV6-3, the J call TRBJ1-1, with D hard to call. This CDR3 is built from 13 residues. Trimming removed 7 bases from V and 1 base from J, with 10 bases in between. Germline-derived CDR1 and CDR2 are MNHEY and SVGEGT.

This clonotype showed up just a few times. This sequence joins TRBV6-6 and TRBJ1-1; D is perhaps TRBD1 (6 bases). Germline assignment: CDR1 MNHNY and CDR2 SVGAGI (reference sequence). V lost 7 bases to trimming and J lost 0 bases, with 18 bases between them. The CDR3 has 16 amino acids. The CDR3 here is CASITGTSRLNTEAFF. CDR3 DNA: TGTGCCAGCATTACGGGGACATCACGGTTGAACACTGAAGCTTTCTTT.